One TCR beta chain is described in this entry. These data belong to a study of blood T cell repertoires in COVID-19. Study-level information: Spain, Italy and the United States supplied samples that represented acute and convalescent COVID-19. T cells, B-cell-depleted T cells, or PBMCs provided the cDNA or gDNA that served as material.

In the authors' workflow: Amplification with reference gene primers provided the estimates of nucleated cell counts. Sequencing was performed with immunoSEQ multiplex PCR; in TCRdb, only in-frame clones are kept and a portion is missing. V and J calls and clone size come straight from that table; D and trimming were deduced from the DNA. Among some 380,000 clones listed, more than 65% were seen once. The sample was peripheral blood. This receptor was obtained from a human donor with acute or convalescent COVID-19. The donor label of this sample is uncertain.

As DNA, the CDR3 is TGTGCCAGCAGTGAAGTAATCTCCAACTATGGCTACACCTTC. It specifies CASSEVISNYGYTF. The rearrangement joins TRBV6-1 to TRBJ1-2; D is ambiguous. V lost 1 base, J lost 2 bases, and 8 bases lay in between. CDR3 length: 14 residues. Germline V gene data show CDR1 as MNHNS and CDR2 as SASEGT.